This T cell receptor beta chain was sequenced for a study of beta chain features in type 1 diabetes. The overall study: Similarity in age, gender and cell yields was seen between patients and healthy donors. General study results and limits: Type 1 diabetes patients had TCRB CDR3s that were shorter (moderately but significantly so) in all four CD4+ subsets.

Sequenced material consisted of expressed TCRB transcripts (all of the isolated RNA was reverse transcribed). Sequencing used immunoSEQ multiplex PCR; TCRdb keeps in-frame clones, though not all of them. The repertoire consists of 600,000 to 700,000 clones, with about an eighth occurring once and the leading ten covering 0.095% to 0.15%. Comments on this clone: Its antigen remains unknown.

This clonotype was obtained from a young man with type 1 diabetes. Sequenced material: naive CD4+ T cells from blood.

The CDR3 sequence is CASSSPLREQEQYF. In DNA, the CDR3 is TGTGCCAGCAGTTCCCCACTCCGGGAACAGGAGCAGTACTTC. The chain is built from TRBV6-5 and TRBJ2-7; D is possibly TRBD2 (5 bases). This CDR3 has 14 residues. Deletions cut 4 bases from V and 7 bases from J, with 17 bases between. Germline values: CDR1 MNHEY, CDR2 SVGAGI.